These 32 T cell receptor beta chains originate from one sample sequenced in a study of blood T cell repertoires in COVID-19. Assay: immunoSEQ multiplex PCR; the TCRdb copy retains only in-frame clones and omits some. The top ten clones hold over 2% of a sample with fewer than 85,000 clones, around 77% of them seen once. Input material: peripheral blood. The source of these receptors is a man aged 65-85 years with COVID-19, enrolled during active disease.

This rearrangement joins TRBV3-1 (or the pseudogene TRBV3-2) to TRBJ2-1, with 8 bases matching TRBD2. CDR3 size: 15 residues. Germline trimming cut 4 bases from V and 3 bases from J; bases unmatched to any gene: 5. Per the germline V gene, CDR1 is LGHDT and CDR2 is YNNKEL (reference sequence). The CDR3 sequence is CASSPSGSNYNEQFF. For the CDR3, the DNA is TGTGCCAGCAGCCCCAGCGGGAGCAACTACAATGAGCAGTTCTTC.

This chain connects TRBV4-1 to TRBJ1-4, with 7 bases matching TRBD1. CDR1 and CDR2 (germline): MGHRA, YSYEKL. Trimming at V came to 4 bases and at J to 0 bases, leaving 2 bases not matched to a gene. The CDR3 length is 15 residues. DNA for the CDR3: TGCGCCAGCAGCCCTGGGACAGCAACTAATGAAAAACTGTTTTTT. Its translation: CASSPGTATNEKLFF.

This clone came up many times. The chain combines TRBV5-1 with TRBJ1-1; no firm D call. The V gene's germline CDR1 is SGHRS and CDR2 YFSETQ. V shed 0 bases and J shed 7 bases, with 16 bases lying between them. CDR3 length: 15 amino acids. CDR3 protein: CASSLGSITDNEAFF. In DNA form, the CDR3 reads TGCGCCAGCAGCTTGGGGTCGATTACAGATAATGAAGCTTTCTTT.

The chain is built from TRBV30 and TRBJ1-2; TRBD1 agrees at 10 bases. Germline CDR1 is GTSNPN and CDR2 is SVGIG (reference sequence). J was trimmed by 7 bases and V by 0 bases; bases with no gene match: 5. The CDR3 is 14 amino acids. The CDR3 sequence: CAWSVGQGLSGYTF. For the CDR3, the DNA is TGTGCCTGGAGTGTGGGACAGGGGTTATCTGGCTACACCTTC.

This chain uses TRBV18 with TRBJ2-6; 9 bases map to TRBD1. Germline V gives CDR1 KGHSH, CDR2 LQKENI. J gave up 2 bases and V 1 base, and 9 bases lay outside the gene matches. The CDR3 spans 19 residues. The CDR3 nucleotides are TGTGCCAGCTCACCACGTTTGGGGACAGGGAACCCTGGGGCCAACGTCCTGACTTTC. It translates to CASSPRLGTGNPGANVLTF.

This clone was seen just once. J is TRBJ2-1 and V is TRBV7-6; D remains ambiguous. CDR3 length: 17 amino acids. Germline assignment: CDR1 SGHVS and CDR2 FNYEAQ. Trimming removed 1 base from V and 0 bases from J, with 13 bases in between. The CDR3 coding sequence is TGTGCCAGCAGCTTAGGCTTATTCCGGAGCTCCTACAATGAGCAGTTCTTC. This sequence encodes CASSLGLFRSSYNEQFF.

The chain is built from TRBV7-2 and TRBJ2-7; D is unresolved. The CDR3 covers 12 residues. Germline V gene data show CDR1 as SGHTA and CDR2 as FQGNSA. Trimming stripped 1 base from V and 5 bases from J, with 6 bases between. CDR3 DNA: TGTGCCAGCAGCTTAGTACAGAACGAGCAGTACTTC. It is translated as CASSLVQNEQYF. Full variable domain (remainder filled in from reference TRBV7-2 and TRBJ2-7): GAGVSQSPSNKVTEKGKDVELRCDPISGHTALYWYRQSLGQGLEFLIYFQGNSAPDKSGLPSDRFSAERTGGSVSTLTIQRTQQEDSAVYLCASSLVQNEQYFGPGTRLTVT.

This sequence joins TRBV29-1 and TRBJ2-7, with a weak D call TRBD1 (6 bases). The CDR3 runs to 12 residues. Germline V lookup: CDR1 SQVTM, CDR2 ANQGSEA. The V end lost 4 bases, the J end lost 4 bases, and 11 bases lay between the germline ends. Written as DNA, the CDR3 is TGCAGCGTTGCAGGGGCGCGGTACGAGCAGTACTTC. It codes for CSVAGARYEQYF.

The genes are TRBV27 and TRBJ2-7, with unresolved D. The germline V and J ends were trimmed by 8 bases and 4 bases, with 15 bases remaining between them. The CDR3 runs 13 residues. CDR1 and CDR2 from the germline V gene are MNHEY and SMNVEV (reference sequence). CDR3: CASVLRVPYEQYF. The CDR3 DNA follows: TGTGCCAGCGTATTAAGAGTGCCGTACGAGCAGTACTTC.

The rearrangement joins TRBV5-1 to TRBJ1-1; 8 bases fit TRBD1. The ends lost 1 base at V and 0 bases at J; junction bases unmatched: 8. The CDR3 sequence is 17 residues long. From germline, CDR1 is SGHRS and CDR2 YFSETQ. CDR3 region: CASSLNAQGDMNTEAFF. The CDR3 bases are TGCGCCAGCAGCTTGAATGCACAGGGGGATATGAACACTGAAGCTTTCTTT.

This clone was picked up a small number of times. The V and J genes are TRBV2 and TRBJ1-6; TRBD1 matches 8 bases. Germline CDR1 reads SNHLY; CDR2 reads FYNNEI. Trimming took 6 bases from V and 7 from J; bases not matched to a gene: 14. The CDR3 consists of 17 residues. CDR3 in DNA: TGTGCCAGCAGGTTGACAGGGGTGAATCGGGGCAATTCACCCCTCCACTTT. This gives the protein CASRLTGVNRGNSPLHF. Combining the CDR3 with reference TRBV2 and TRBJ1-6 gives the whole variable domain EPEVTQTPSHQVTQMGQEVILRCVPISNHLYFYWYRQILGQKVEFLVSFYNNEISEKSEIFDDQFSVERPDGSNFTLKIRSTKLEDSAMYFCASRLTGVNRGNSPLHFGNGTRLTVT.

The chain carries TRBV5-1 and TRBJ2-3; 9 bases fit TRBD2. The germline V gene has CDR1 SGHRS and CDR2 YFSETQ. V dropped 4 bases and J dropped 2; count of bases not matched to a gene: 5. CDR3 size: 15 residues. The CDR3 bases are TGCGCCAGCAGCCTTAGCGGGAGTAACACAGATACGCAGTATTTT. This encodes CASSLSGSNTDTQYF. Full variable domain (remainder filled in from reference TRBV5-1 and TRBJ2-3): KAGVTQTPRYLIKTRGQQVTLSCSPISGHRSVSWYQQTPGQGLQFLFEYFSETQRNKGNFPGRFSGRQFSNSRSEMNVSTLELGDSALYLCASSLSGSNTDTQYFGPGTRLTVL.

This clone was observed a single time. The CDR3 spells CASSQVDGLMNTEAFF. Here the CDR3 DNA reads TGTGCCAGCAGCCAAGTTGACGGACTTATGAACACTGAAGCTTTCTTT. This chain uses TRBV4-2 with TRBJ1-1, with unresolved D. Germline CDR1 is LGHNA and CDR2 is YNFKEQ. The CDR3 is 16 residues long. V was trimmed by 1 base and J by 0 bases, leaving 12 bases between them.

This chain connects TRBV7-2 to TRBJ2-7; D is undetermined. The germline V gene encodes CDR1 SGHTA and CDR2 FQGNSA. The CDR3 extends over 15 amino acids. Trimming shortened V by 1 base and J by 0 bases, and 10 bases separated the two germline ends. The CDR3 coding sequence is TGTGCCAGCAGCTTAGATCGAGCCTACTCCTACGAGCAGTACTTC. Translation gives CASSLDRAYSYEQYF. The variable domain in full, with the rest retrieved from reference TRBV7-2 and TRBJ2-7, is GAGVSQSPSNKVTEKGKDVELRCDPISGHTALYWYRQSLGQGLEFLIYFQGNSAPDKSGLPSDRFSAERTGGSVSTLTIQRTQQEDSAVYLCASSLDRAYSYEQYFGPGTRLTVT.

The rearrangement uses TRBV7-9 and TRBJ1-1; D remains unclear. The CDR3 length is 12 residues. V was clipped by 4 bases and J by 8 bases, with 11 bases between them. Germline values: CDR1 SEHNR, CDR2 FQNEAQ (reference sequence). CDR3 protein: CASSSTQREAFF. In DNA, the CDR3 is TGTGCCAGCAGCTCCACCCAGCGGGAAGCTTTCTTT.

The gene calls are TRBV11-2 and TRBJ2-7; the D is unclear. The CDR3 has 14 residues. V shed 0 bases and J shed 3 bases, with 9 bases lying between them. Per the germline V gene, CDR1 is SGHAT and CDR2 is FQNNGV. The CDR3 DNA reads TGTGCCAGCAGCTTAGATCGACTGTACTACGAGCAGTACTTC. It specifies CASSLDRLYYEQYF.

V is TRBV3-1 (or the pseudogene TRBV3-2) and J is TRBJ1-2; D gene ambiguous. CDR1 is LGHDT, CDR2 YNNKEL, per germline (reference sequence). V lost 4 bases, J lost 4 bases, and 10 bases lay in between. The CDR3 has 13 amino acids. The CDR3 here is CASSPDGGYGYTF. DNA for the CDR3: TGTGCCAGCAGCCCTGACGGAGGCTATGGCTACACCTTC.

The chain has TRBV28 and TRBJ1-5; D is unresolved. This CDR3 contains 17 residues. The germline V and J ends were trimmed by 7 bases and 0 bases, with 19 bases remaining between them. Germline CDR1 is MDHEN and CDR2 is SYDVKM. This CDR3 reads CASTHYRGKYSNQPQHF. The CDR3 DNA reads TGTGCCAGCACCCACTACCGAGGGAAATATAGCAATCAGCCCCAGCATTTT.

This sequence joins TRBV29-1 and TRBJ2-3, with D possibly matching TRBD2 (7 bases). V lost 7 bases to trimming and J lost 2 bases, with 13 bases between them. The germline V gene has CDR1 SQVTM and CDR2 ANQGSEA. The length of the CDR3 is 13 residues. DNA for the CDR3: TGCAGCGCCGGGGGGCTCCTCACAGATACGCAGTATTTT. Protein product: CSAGGLLTDTQYF.

The V and J genes are TRBV4-3 and TRBJ2-7; possibly TRBD1 for D (6 bases). Between the trimmed V and J ends, which lost 4 bases and 1 base, there was a span of 20 bases. Germline V gives CDR1 LGHNA, CDR2 YSLEER. This CDR3 comprises 17 residues. Here the CDR3 DNA reads TGCGCCAGCAGCCGGGGGCGAGGACAGAAAGCTTCCTACGAGCAGTACTTC. Its protein product is CASSRGRGQKASYEQYF.

The chain couples TRBV7-9 to TRBJ1-2; possibly TRBD1 for D (6 bases). Per germline, CDR1 SEHNR and CDR2 FQNEAQ (reference sequence). Trimming left V 3 bases short and J 7 bases short, with 12 bases between. CDR3 length equals 13 residues. CDR3 sequence: CASSFDRLPGYTF. The CDR3 DNA sequence: TGTGCCAGCAGCTTCGACAGGCTCCCTGGCTACACCTTC.

The chain carries TRBV23-1 and TRBJ2-5; maybe TRBD1 (5 bases). TRBV23-1 falls under the ORF class, with uncertain function. The CDR3 length is 15 residues. V lost 1 base, J lost 5 bases, and 14 bases lay in between. The CDR3 is CASSQLPGSGETQYF. CDR3 sequence (DNA): TGCGCCAGCAGTCAATTGCCAGGGTCTGGTGAGACCCAGTACTTC.

The table lists this clone with a few counts. V gene TRBV19 combines with J gene TRBJ2-7; D is possibly TRBD1 (5 bases). CDR1 and CDR2 (germline): LNHDA, SQIVND (reference sequence). The CDR3 has 12 residues. Trimming shortened V by 3 bases and J by 6 bases, and 9 bases separated the two germline ends. In DNA, the CDR3 is TGTGCCAGTAGTATCTGGGGCAGCGAGCAGTACTTC. Protein sequence: CASSIWGSEQYF.

This clone has a single count. This chain uses TRBV5-4 with TRBJ2-7; TRBD1 is a possible D gene (6 bases). Germline CDR1 and CDR2: SGHNT and YYREEE (reference sequence). Trimming left V 4 bases short and J 3 bases short, with 20 bases between. The CDR3 runs to 16 residues. The DNA for the CDR3 is TGTGCCAGCAGCACCGTAGACCAGGGGCGACTCTACGAGCAGTACTTC. Its protein is CASSTVDQGRLYEQYF.

The CDR3 protein is CASSLQVRGGYTF. Written as DNA, the CDR3 is TGTGCCAGCAGCTTACAGGTCAGGGGTGGCTACACCTTC. The rearrangement joins TRBV7-9 to TRBJ1-2; possibly TRBD1 for D (6 bases). This CDR3 region has 13 residues. Germline CDR1 reads SEHNR; CDR2 reads FQNEAQ (reference sequence). V shed 2 bases and J shed 7 bases, with 11 bases lying between them.

J is TRBJ2-7 and V is TRBV6-6; TRBD2 aligns across 10 bases. Germline V gene data show CDR1 as MNHNY and CDR2 as SVGAGI (reference sequence). The CDR3 sequence is 13 residues long. J lost 4 bases, V lost 6 bases, and 3 bases had no gene match. The CDR3 nucleotides are TGTGCCAGCAGGCTAGCGGGAGTATACGAGCAGTACTTC. It codes for CASRLAGVYEQYF.

V and J are TRBV28 and TRBJ2-7, with 8 bases fitting TRBD2. Germline-derived CDR1 and CDR2 are MDHEN and SYDVKM. The ends lost 6 bases at V and 4 bases at J; junction bases unmatched: 5. This CDR3 contains 13 residues. The chain's CDR3 is CASSNRLAYEQYF. The CDR3, as DNA: TGTGCCAGCAGCAACCGACTAGCGTACGAGCAGTACTTC.

This clone was observed a handful of times. This chain uses TRBV5-4 with TRBJ1-5; 8 bases align to TRBD1. Germline CDR1 is SGHNT and CDR2 is YYREEE (reference sequence). The CDR3 contains 15 residues. With 2 bases clipped from V and 5 bases from J, the junction kept 6 bases outside the gene matches. The CDR3 region is CASSFGQGRDQPQHF. The DNA of the CDR3 is TGTGCCAGCAGCTTCGGACAGGGTCGGGATCAGCCCCAGCATTTT.

This clone was seen repeatedly, ten times or more. The chain links TRBV4-3 to TRBJ2-7; the match to TRBD1 covers 8 bases. CDR1 and CDR2 from the germline V gene are LGHNA and YSLEER. With V trimmed by 1 base and J by 4 bases, 3 bases remained unmatched. The CDR3 loop spans 14 amino acids. DNA for the CDR3: TGCGCCAGCAGCCAAGGGACAGGGCCGTACGAGCAGTACTTC. Translation gives CASSQGTGPYEQYF.

The chain employs TRBV4-3 and TRBJ2-1; TRBD2 matches at 10 bases. The CDR3 is 17 residues long. Germline CDR1 is LGHNA and CDR2 is YSLEER. V was clipped by 0 bases and J by 7 bases; unmatched bases: 9. CDR3 DNA: TGCGCCAGCAGCCAAGAGGACGGGACTAGCGCGGTGAATGAGCAGTTCTTC. It codes for CASSQEDGTSAVNEQFF.

The chain has TRBV28 and TRBJ1-2; 7 nucleotides line up with TRBD1. The CDR3 totals 12 residues. V trimming: 11 bases; J trimming: 5 bases; junction bases outside the gene matches: 8. CDR1 and CDR2 (germline): MDHEN, SYDVKM. The CDR3 loop reads CAGRGTEYGYTF. CDR3 coding DNA: TGTGCCGGCCGTGGGACAGAATATGGCTACACCTTC.

The V call is TRBV19, the J call TRBJ1-2; 7 bases are a match to TRBD1. The V gene's germline CDR1 is LNHDA and CDR2 SQIVND (reference sequence). The junction had 3 bases not matched to a gene; V was cut back by 9 bases and J by 2 bases. This CDR3 contains 12 residues. The CDR3 DNA sequence: TGTGCCAGCCGGGACAGAAACTATGGCTACACCTTC. As protein: CASRDRNYGYTF.